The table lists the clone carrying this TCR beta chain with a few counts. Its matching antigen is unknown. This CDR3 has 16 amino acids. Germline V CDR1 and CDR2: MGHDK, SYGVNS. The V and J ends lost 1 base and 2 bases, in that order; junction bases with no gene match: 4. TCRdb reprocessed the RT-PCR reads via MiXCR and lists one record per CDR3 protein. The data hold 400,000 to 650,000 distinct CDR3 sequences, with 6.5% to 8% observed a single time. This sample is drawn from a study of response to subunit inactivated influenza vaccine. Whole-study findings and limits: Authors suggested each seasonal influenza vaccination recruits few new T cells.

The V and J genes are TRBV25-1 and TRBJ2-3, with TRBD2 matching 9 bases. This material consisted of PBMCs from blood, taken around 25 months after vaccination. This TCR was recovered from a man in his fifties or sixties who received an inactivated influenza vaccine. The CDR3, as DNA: TGTGCCAGCAGTGAATGGGCGGGAGGGTACACAGATACGCAGTATTTT. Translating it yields CASSEWAGGYTDTQYF.